What follows are 19 T cell receptor beta chains derived from one specimen sequenced in a study of blood T cell repertoires in COVID-19. Clones were sequenced by immunoSEQ multiplex PCR, and TCRdb holds only the in-frame ones, with some missing. The sample comprises approximately 69,000 clones, roughly 82% of which are singletons, and roughly 13% rests with the top ten. Sequenced sample: peripheral blood. These receptors originate from an elderly woman with acute or convalescent COVID-19.

The rearrangement uses TRBV28 and TRBJ2-3; the D is unclear. This CDR3 region has 15 residues. V was shortened by 5 bases and J by 8 bases, with 20 bases between the two germline ends. Germline-derived CDR1 and CDR2 are MDHEN and SYDVKM. The CDR3 DNA sequence: TGTGCCAGCAGTCCAACCCTGGGCCGCGAAGGTACGCAGTATTTT. It codes for CASSPTLGREGTQYF. Full variable domain (remainder filled in from reference TRBV28 and TRBJ2-3): DVKVTQSSRYLVKRTGEKVFLECVQDMDHENMFWYRQDPGLGLRLIYFSYDVKMKEKGDIPEGYSVSREKKERFSLILESASTNQTSMYLCASSPTLGREGTQYFGPGTRLTVL.

This clone was observed a single time. J is TRBJ2-7 and V is TRBV7-3; 10 bases agree with TRBD1. The CDR3 length is 15 residues. J gave up 4 bases and V 4 bases, and 7 bases lay outside the gene matches. CDR1 and CDR2 from the germline V gene are SGHTA and FQGTGA. CDR3 coding DNA: TGTGCCAGCAGCTGGGACAGGGGCCCCCTTTACGAGCAGTACTTC. Amino acids: CASSWDRGPLYEQYF.

The J gene is TRBJ1-1, the V gene TRBV18; D not resolved. Germline V gene sequence: CDR1 KGHSH, CDR2 LQKENI. The CDR3 is 13 residues long. Between the trimmed V and J ends, which lost 5 bases and 1 base, there was a span of 8 bases. In DNA, the CDR3 is TGTGCCAGCTCAAACCGGGGGAACACTGAAGCTTTCTTT. Translating it yields CASSNRGNTEAFF.

V usage is TRBV6-5 and J usage is TRBJ2-2, with a weak D call TRBD1 (6 bases). Germline V gene sequence: CDR1 MNHEY, CDR2 SVGAGI. V was cut by 8 bases and J by 5 bases, with 15 bases left in between. This CDR3 has 14 residues. In nucleotides, the CDR3 is TGTGCCAGCTGCCGGACAGCTCTTACCGGGGAGCTGTTTTTT. Translated: CASCRTALTGELFF.

CDR3 sequence: CASSHGTSGSRSYEQYF. The CDR3, as DNA: TGTGCCAGCAGCCACGGGACTAGCGGGAGTAGGTCCTACGAGCAGTACTTC. The genes are TRBV7-9 and TRBJ2-7; 14 bases line up with TRBD2. The CDR3 contains 17 residues. The ends lost 5 bases at V and 1 base at J; junction bases unmatched: 7. Germline assignment: CDR1 SEHNR and CDR2 FQNEAQ (reference sequence).

V is TRBV5-1 and J is TRBJ2-7; D perhaps matches TRBD2 (6 bases). The CDR3 loop spans 16 amino acids. CDR1 SGHRS and CDR2 YFSETQ come from the germline V gene. V was cut by 0 bases and J by 1 base, with 14 bases left in between. DNA of the CDR3: TGCGCCAGCAGCTTGGCTGAGGGGCGGGGATCCTACGAGCAGTACTTC. Its translation: CASSLAEGRGSYEQYF. The full variable domain, in which reference TRBV5-1 and TRBJ2-7 provide the parts outside the CDR3, is KAGVTQTPRYLIKTRGQQVTLSCSPISGHRSVSWYQQTPGQGLQFLFEYFSETQRNKGNFPGRFSGRQFSNSRSEMNVSTLELGDSALYLCASSLAEGRGSYEQYFGPGTRLTVT.

The genes are TRBV4-3 and TRBJ2-7; D gene ambiguous. Germline-derived CDR1 and CDR2 are LGHNA and YSLEER. The CDR3 covers 14 residues. V was clipped by 0 bases and J by 3 bases, with 9 bases between them. CDR3 sequence reads: CASSQDGIGYEQYF. DNA of the CDR3: TGCGCCAGCAGCCAAGATGGTATCGGCTACGAGCAGTACTTC.

The CDR3 loop reads CASSSRTGGNEQFF. For the CDR3, the DNA is TGTGCCAGCAGCTCTCGGACAGGGGGCAATGAGCAGTTCTTC. The chain recombines TRBV11-1 with TRBJ2-1, with 10 bases aligning to TRBD1. V lost 4 bases to trimming and J lost 6 bases; unmatched junction nucleotides: 3. The length of the CDR3 is 14 residues. Germline-derived CDR1 and CDR2 are SGHAT and FQDESV (reference sequence).

CDR3 protein: CASSEWGGTGSSSYEQYF. CDR3 nucleotide sequence: TGTGCCAGCAGTGAATGGGGGGGGACAGGGAGTAGCTCCTACGAGCAGTACTTC. J is TRBJ2-7 and V is TRBV25-1; 9 positions agree with TRBD1. The J segment lost 0 bases and the V segment lost 1 base, leaving 10 bases of the junction unmatched. Germline CDR1 reads MGHDK; CDR2 reads SYGVNS. The CDR3 consists of 18 residues.

The chain joins TRBV6-5 to TRBJ1-2, with TRBD1 identical over 10 bases. The CDR3 extends over 12 amino acids. Germline assignment: CDR1 MNHEY and CDR2 SVGAGI. V shed 4 bases, J shed 8 bases, and the junction held 1 base outside the gene matches. The CDR3 nucleotides are TGTGCCAGCAGTTGGGGACAGGGGGGCTACACCTTC. Protein sequence: CASSWGQGGYTF.

This clone occurred once. The gene calls are TRBV5-1 and TRBJ2-1; the match to TRBD1 covers 10 bases. V was clipped by 0 bases and J by 5 bases; unmatched bases: 2. This CDR3 region has 15 residues. Germline V gives CDR1 SGHRS, CDR2 YFSETQ. CDR3 in DNA: TGCGCCAGCAGCTTGGGGACAGGGGGGCACAATGAGCAGTTCTTC. Translated: CASSLGTGGHNEQFF.

The V call is TRBV4-1, the J call TRBJ1-1; possible D gene TRBD1, 5 bases. CDR1 is MGHRA and CDR2 is YSYEKL in the germline V gene. The CDR3 spans 15 residues. V lost 2 bases and J 0 bases, leaving 10 bases between the germline ends. CDR3 bases: TGCGCCAGCAGCCAAAGGGGTCTGCTGAACACTGAAGCTTTCTTT. As protein: CASSQRGLLNTEAFF.

The rearrangement uses TRBV25-1 and TRBJ2-4; TRBD1 matches at 7 bases. The CDR3 is 14 residues long. V gave up 2 bases and J gave up 7 bases; unmatched junction bases: 5. The germline CDR1 and CDR2 sequences are MGHDK and SYGVNS. The CDR3, as DNA: TGTGCCAGCAGTGAAGGGGGCAGGGGGAACATTCAGTACTTC. It yields the protein CASSEGGRGNIQYF.

This clone appeared a few times. The gene calls are TRBV6-5 and TRBJ1-1, with D perhaps TRBD1 (6 bases). The CDR3 has 13 amino acids. The V end lost 6 bases, the J end lost 1 base, and 9 bases lay between the germline ends. Germline CDR1 and CDR2: MNHEY and SVGAGI. Written as DNA, the CDR3 is TGTGCCAGCAGACAGGGATCGAACACTGAAGCTTTCTTT. It codes for CASRQGSNTEAFF.

This clone occurred a few times. The chain employs TRBV7-2 and TRBJ2-7; maybe TRBD2 (5 bases). V lost 0 bases to trimming and J lost 6 bases, with 12 bases between them. The CDR3 has 14 residues. Looked up from germline, CDR1 is SGHTA and CDR2 is FQGNSA. CDR3 residues: CASSLAFQRAEQYF. CDR3 in DNA: TGTGCCAGCAGCTTAGCGTTTCAGAGGGCCGAGCAGTACTTC.

CDR3 residues: CASSPVPSGIGNTIYF. The CDR3 DNA reads as TGTGCCAGCAGCCCCGTCCCGTCAGGTATTGGAAACACCATATATTTT. The chain couples TRBV3-1 (or the pseudogene TRBV3-2) to TRBJ1-3; D not certain. The germline V gene has CDR1 LGHDT and CDR2 YNNKEL (reference sequence). Trimming left V 4 bases short and J 3 bases short, with 16 bases between. The CDR3 has 16 residues.

V gene TRBV29-1 combines with J gene TRBJ1-1, with D possibly being TRBD1 (5 bases). Germline V gene sequence: CDR1 SQVTM, CDR2 ANQGSEA. CDR3 length: 13 residues. V shed 4 bases and J shed 5 bases, with 14 bases lying between them. This chain's CDR3 is CSVAGGGATEAFF. Here the CDR3 DNA reads TGCAGCGTTGCCGGGGGGGGAGCGACTGAAGCTTTCTTT.

The table lists this clone with a few counts. The V call is TRBV6-6, the J call TRBJ2-7, with TRBD1 matching over 9 bases. Trimming removed 6 bases from V and 7 bases from J; junction bases left unmatched: 4. The CDR3 is 12 amino acids. Germline lookup yields CDR1 MNHNY and CDR2 SVGAGI (reference sequence). The CDR3 bases are TGTGCCAGCAGCCAAGGACAGGGGGAGCAGTACTTC. Translated, it gives CASSQGQGEQYF.

This clone was seen only once. The gene calls are TRBV7-2 and TRBJ2-1; D unclear. The germline V gene encodes CDR1 SGHTA and CDR2 FQGNSA. V was clipped by 5 bases and J by 6 bases, with 11 bases between them. This CDR3 is built from 13 residues. This chain's CDR3 is CASSPQRINEQFF. The CDR3 nucleotides read TGTGCCAGCAGCCCCCAGAGGATCAATGAGCAGTTCTTC. Using reference TRBV7-2 and TRBJ2-1 for the parts outside the CDR3, the full variable domain is GAGVSQSPSNKVTEKGKDVELRCDPISGHTALYWYRQSLGQGLEFLIYFQGNSAPDKSGLPSDRFSAERTGGSVSTLTIQRTQQEDSAVYLCASSPQRINEQFFGPGTRLTVL.